The 7 T cell receptor beta chains below come from one sample, sequenced in a study of CD8 T cells in ankylosing spondylitis. MiXCR was run by TCRdb on the 5' RACE reads, yielding one entry per CDR3 protein. Of a few hundred thousand distinct CDR3 sequences in the sample, around a tenth were seen once. Sequenced input: blood, either unsorted or a sorted T cell fraction (not recorded which). The receptors derive from a female donor with ankylosing spondylitis or in good health (not recorded which).

This clonotype was seen many times. This CDR3 reads CASRYGTLKDEQYF. CDR3 nucleotide sequence: TGCGCCAGCAGGTACGGGACCCTAAAGGATGAGCAGTACTTC. The chain combines TRBV5-1 with TRBJ2-7; D tentatively fits TRBD1 or TRBD2 (5 bases each). In germline, CDR1 is SGHRS, CDR2 YFSETQ. The CDR3 contains 14 residues. Trimming stripped 5 bases from V and 7 bases from J, with 19 bases between.

This clonotype was seen many times. The chain recombines TRBV29-1 with TRBJ2-3, with 10 bases matching TRBD1. V was pared by 8 bases and J by 2 bases, with 7 bases of the junction left unmatched. This CDR3 comprises 14 residues. Per germline, CDR1 SQVTM and CDR2 ANQGSEA. Here the CDR3 reads CSSRQGAYTDTQYF. The CDR3 nucleotides are TGCAGCTCCCGACAGGGGGCTTACACAGATACGCAGTATTTT.

This clonotype came up many times. This chain connects TRBV5-6 to TRBJ2-2; weak D call: TRBD2 (7 bases). This CDR3 comprises 16 residues. Looked up from germline, CDR1 is SGHDT and CDR2 is YYEEEE. The V end lost 2 bases, the J end lost 5 bases, and 16 bases lay between the germline ends. Written as DNA, the CDR3 is TGTGCCAGCAGCTTTGGGCCACAGGGAGGGACCGGGGAGCTGTTTTTT. This codes for CASSFGPQGGTGELFF.

This clonotype was seen ten or more times. The gene calls are TRBV29-1 and TRBJ2-2, with no clear D. Germline V gene data show CDR1 as SQVTM and CDR2 as ANQGSEA. V gave up 4 bases and J gave up 4 bases, with 7 bases separating them. This CDR3 region has 12 residues. The CDR3 sequence: CSVGEVTGELFF. In nucleotides, the CDR3 is TGCAGCGTTGGGGAAGTCACCGGGGAGCTGTTTTTT.

Only a few counts were recorded for this clonotype. V and J are TRBV11-2 and TRBJ2-1, with 10 positions matching TRBD2. The germline CDR1 and CDR2 sequences are SGHAT and FQNNGV. The CDR3 loop spans 18 amino acids. V dropped 4 bases and J dropped 8; count of bases not matched to a gene: 17. The CDR3 DNA reads TGTGCCAGCAGCTCAAGTTTAGGGCCTAGCGGGAGTGTCGATGAGCAGTTCTTC. It specifies CASSSSLGPSGSVDEQFF.

J is TRBJ2-5 and V is TRBV20-1; 8 bases agree with TRBD1. V dropped 5 bases and J dropped 6; count of bases not matched to a gene: 5. The CDR3 has 12 amino acids. Germline CDR1 reads DFQATT; CDR2 reads SNEGSKA (reference sequence). The CDR3 DNA reads as TGCAGTGCTGCCGGGACAGGTCAGACCCAGTACTTC. This gives the protein CSAAGTGQTQYF.

This clonotype was detected a few times. The rearrangement links TRBV20-1 to TRBJ2-1; D might be TRBD2 (6 bases). The germline V and J ends were trimmed by 4 bases and 4 bases, with 23 bases remaining between them. Germline CDR1 is DFQATT and CDR2 is SNEGSKA (reference sequence). The CDR3 totals 17 residues. DNA of the CDR3: TGCAGTGCTAAACCCTCGGGACTCTCGGTCCGATACAATGAGCAGTTCTTC. Its protein is CSAKPSGLSVRYNEQFF.